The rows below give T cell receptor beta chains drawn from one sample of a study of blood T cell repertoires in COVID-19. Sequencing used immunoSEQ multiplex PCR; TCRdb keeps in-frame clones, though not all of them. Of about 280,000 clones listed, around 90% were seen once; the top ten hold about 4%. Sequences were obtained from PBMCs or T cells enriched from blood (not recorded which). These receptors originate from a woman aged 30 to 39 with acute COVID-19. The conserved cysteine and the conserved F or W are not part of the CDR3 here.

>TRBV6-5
ASRLDRSNQPQH
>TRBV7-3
ASSLSGGVSTGELF
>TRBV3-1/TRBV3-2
ASSQVGSEHSPLH
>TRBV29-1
SVEDLLEAF
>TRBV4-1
ASSRSGSAEKLF
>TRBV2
ASSHRGEDTEAF
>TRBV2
ASSVVEEQY
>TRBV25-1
ASSGQLEQY
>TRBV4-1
ASSHEYSSPNTGELF
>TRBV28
ATHGEGSYNEQF
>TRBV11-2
ASSSGLAGVETQY
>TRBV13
ASSSRLEAQH
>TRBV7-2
ASSPRQGWNYGYT
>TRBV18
ASSPGQLGETQY